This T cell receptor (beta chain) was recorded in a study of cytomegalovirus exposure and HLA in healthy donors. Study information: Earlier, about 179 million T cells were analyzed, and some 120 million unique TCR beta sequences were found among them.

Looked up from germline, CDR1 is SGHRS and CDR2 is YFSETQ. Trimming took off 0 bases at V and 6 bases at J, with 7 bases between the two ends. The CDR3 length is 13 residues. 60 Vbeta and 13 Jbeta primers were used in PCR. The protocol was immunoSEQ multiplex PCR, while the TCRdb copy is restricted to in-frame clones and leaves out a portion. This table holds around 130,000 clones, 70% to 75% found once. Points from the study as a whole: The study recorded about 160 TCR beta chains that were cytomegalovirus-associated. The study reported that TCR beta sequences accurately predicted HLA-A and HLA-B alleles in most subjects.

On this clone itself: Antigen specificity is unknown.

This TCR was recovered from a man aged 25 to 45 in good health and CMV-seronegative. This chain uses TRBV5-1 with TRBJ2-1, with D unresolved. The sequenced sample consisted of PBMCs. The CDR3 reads CASSLAQLNEQFF. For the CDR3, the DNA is TGCGCCAGCAGCTTGGCACAGCTCAATGAGCAGTTCTTC.